One and the same sample provided the 24 T cell receptor beta chains below, sequenced in a study of blood T cell repertoires in COVID-19. TCRdb's copy holds only in-frame clones and misses some; the assay was immunoSEQ multiplex PCR. Of approximately 87,000 clones listed, 80% to 90% are singletons. The source material was peripheral blood. These receptors were obtained from a man in his 70s with active or convalescent COVID-19.

The genes are TRBV19 and TRBJ1-1, with a weak D call TRBD1 (6 bases). The length of the CDR3 is 11 residues. Germline V lookup: CDR1 LNHDA, CDR2 SQIVND (reference sequence). This CDR3 reads CVTGMNTEAFF. Written as DNA, the CDR3 is TGTGTCACAGGGATGAACACTGAAGCTTTCTTT.

J is TRBJ2-7 and V is TRBV28; D is unresolved. The V end lost 5 bases, the J end lost 2 bases, and 10 bases lay between the germline ends. The length of the CDR3 is 13 residues. From germline, CDR1 is MDHEN and CDR2 SYDVKM. CDR3 DNA: TGTGCCAGCAGTCTCCCCCCAGCCTACGAGCAGTACTTC. This translates into CASSLPPAYEQYF.

This chain links TRBV11-3 with TRBJ2-2, with D tentatively TRBD2 (6 bases). The V and J ends lost 0 bases and 6 bases respectively, with 8 bases between them. The CDR3 has 14 residues. Germline CDR1 reads SGHNT; CDR2 reads YENEEA. CDR3 DNA: TGTGCCAGCAGCTTAGAACGGGGGTCCGGGGAGCTGTTTTTT. Translation gives CASSLERGSGELFF.

The rearrangement joins TRBV6-2 or TRBV6-3 to TRBJ1-2; D might be TRBD1 (6 bases). The V end was cut by 4 bases, the J end by 4 bases, with 10 bases between. The CDR3 runs 13 residues. Germline values: CDR1 MNHEY, CDR2 SVGEGT. The CDR3 nucleotides read TGTGCCAGCAGTTTGGGGACACCCTATGGCTACACCTTC. It yields the protein CASSLGTPYGYTF.

The CDR3 DNA follows: TGTGCCAGCAGCTTACGGGGTGACACGTTTAATTCACCCCTCCACTTT. This translates into CASSLRGDTFNSPLHF. The chain carries TRBV7-9 and TRBJ1-6; no clear D gene. Looked up from germline, CDR1 is SEHNR and CDR2 is FQNEAQ (reference sequence). The V and J ends lost 2 bases and 6 bases respectively, with 14 bases between them. CDR3 size: 16 residues.

The chain combines TRBV5-6 with TRBJ2-1, with D maybe TRBD2 (6 bases). Germline V gene sequence: CDR1 SGHDT, CDR2 YYEEEE. The CDR3 extends over 16 amino acids. The V gene lost 4 bases and the J gene lost 0 bases, with 14 bases spanning the gap. CDR3 amino acids: CASSIRDLRSYNEQFF. DNA of the CDR3: TGTGCCAGCAGCATCCGGGACTTACGCTCCTACAATGAGCAGTTCTTC.

The chain is built from TRBV7-9 and TRBJ1-3; 7 bases line up with TRBD1. The V gene's germline CDR1 is SEHNR and CDR2 FQNEAQ (reference sequence). CDR3 length: 16 amino acids. With V trimmed by 5 bases and J by 4 bases, 11 bases remained unmatched. The DNA of the CDR3 is TGTGCCAGCAGCCCGATGACAGGGCTCGCCGGAAACACCATATATTTT. Protein product: CASSPMTGLAGNTIYF.

CDR3 sequence reads: CASSQEQPRGNGYTF. The CDR3, as DNA: TGCGCCAGCAGCCAAGAACAGCCCAGGGGCAATGGCTACACCTTC. The chain recombines TRBV4-1 with TRBJ1-2; tentatively, D is TRBD1 (6 bases). The CDR3 consists of 15 residues. V shed 0 bases and J shed 6 bases, with 14 bases lying between them. Germline V gene sequence: CDR1 MGHRA, CDR2 YSYEKL.

The chain recombines TRBV30 with TRBJ1-5, with D tentatively TRBD1 (5 bases). CDR1 GTSNPN and CDR2 SVGIG come from the germline V gene (reference sequence). Trimming pared 0 bases from V and 7 bases from J, leaving 13 bases between. This CDR3 comprises 14 residues. The CDR3 spells CAWSVQGAGQPQHF. CDR3 DNA: TGTGCCTGGAGTGTACAAGGGGCCGGACAGCCCCAGCATTTT.

The chain uses TRBV5-1 and TRBJ2-7, with 7 positions matching TRBD1. V was pared by 2 bases and J by 7 bases, with 6 bases of the junction left unmatched. Germline V lookup: CDR1 SGHRS, CDR2 YFSETQ. This CDR3 has 13 amino acids. The CDR3 protein is CASSFGQAGEQYF. The CDR3 nucleotides are TGCGCCAGCAGCTTTGGACAGGCCGGGGAGCAGTACTTC.

The chain couples TRBV5-8 to TRBJ2-4; no clear D. Germline V gene lookup returns CDR1 SGHTS and CDR2 YDEGEE. This CDR3 region has 11 residues. V was shortened by 4 bases and J by 7 bases, with 6 bases between the two germline ends. CDR3 protein: CASSPRNIQYF. Written as DNA, the CDR3 is TGTGCCAGCAGCCCCAGGAACATTCAGTACTTC.

The V and J genes are TRBV28 and TRBJ2-3; 8 nucleotides line up with TRBD1. The CDR3 sequence is 16 residues long. With 1 base clipped from V and 3 bases from J, the junction kept 6 bases outside the gene matches. The germline gives CDR1 MDHEN, CDR2 SYDVKM. The CDR3 DNA sequence: TGTGCCAGCAGTTTATCGTTCGACAGGGGTACAGATACGCAGTATTTT. This codes for CASSLSFDRGTDTQYF.

A single count supports this clone. The chain links TRBV7-6 to TRBJ1-1; TRBD1 aligns across 11 bases. Germline values: CDR1 SGHVS, CDR2 FNYEAQ. This CDR3 contains 13 residues. V was clipped by 5 bases and J by 4 bases; unmatched bases: 0. This chain's CDR3 is CASSGQGATEAFF. The CDR3 DNA is TGTGCCAGCAGCGGACAGGGGGCCACTGAAGCTTTCTTT.

This clone was detected a few times. The gene calls are TRBV11-2 and TRBJ2-5; no clear D. This CDR3 has 17 amino acids. Per germline, CDR1 SGHAT and CDR2 FQNNGV. V shed 2 bases and J shed 5 bases, with 21 bases lying between them. CDR3 bases: TGTGCCAGCAGCTTATATTTGGTGGCTCCGGTGGGCGAGACCCAGTACTTC. Its protein product is CASSLYLVAPVGETQYF.

The rearrangement uses TRBV4-2 and TRBJ1-2; D call uncertain. V lost 3 bases to trimming and J lost 4 bases, with 12 bases between them. Per the germline V gene, CDR1 is LGHNA and CDR2 is YNFKEQ. The CDR3 covers 14 residues. The DNA for the CDR3 is TGTGCCAGCAGCCAGCAGACCGGCGGCTATGGCTACACCTTC. Translating it yields CASSQQTGGYGYTF.

This clone appeared a single time. The rearrangement joins TRBV4-3 to TRBJ2-7; 7 bases are a match to TRBD2. This CDR3 region has 15 residues. CDR1 LGHNA and CDR2 YSLEER come from the germline V gene. The V and J ends lost 1 base and 0 bases, in that order; junction bases with no gene match: 3. CDR3 nucleotides: TGCGCCAGCAGCCAAGGGTGGGAGGGCTCCTACGAGCAGTACTTC. This translates into CASSQGWEGSYEQYF.

The CDR3 loop reads CASSFPRGIRSSNQPQHF. The CDR3 DNA sequence: TGTGCCAGCAGTTTCCCCCGGGGGATCAGATCTAGCAATCAGCCCCAGCATTTT. The V gene is TRBV28, the J gene TRBJ1-5; D possibly corresponds to TRBD1 (5 bases). This CDR3 has 18 amino acids. Germline loops: CDR1 MDHEN, CDR2 SYDVKM. Trimming cost V 3 bases and J 0 bases, with 18 bases left between them.

This clone came up a few times. This rearrangement joins TRBV5-1 to TRBJ2-7, with a weak D call TRBD2 (5 bases). Deletions cut 0 bases from V and 1 base from J, with 17 bases between. This CDR3 region has 17 residues. Germline V gene data show CDR1 as SGHRS and CDR2 as YFSETQ. This chain's CDR3 is CASSLAASSLPSYEQYF. The CDR3 DNA reads as TGCGCCAGCAGCTTGGCAGCGTCTAGCCTCCCATCCTACGAGCAGTACTTC. Looking up the rest from reference TRBV5-1 and TRBJ2-7 gives the full variable domain: KAGVTQTPRYLIKTRGQQVTLSCSPISGHRSVSWYQQTPGQGLQFLFEYFSETQRNKGNFPGRFSGRQFSNSRSEMNVSTLELGDSALYLCASSLAASSLPSYEQYFGPGTRLTVT.

V and J are TRBV6-1 and TRBJ2-5; D gene ambiguous. This CDR3 spans 14 amino acids. The germline V gene encodes CDR1 MNHNS and CDR2 SASEGT. V lost 1 base and J 4 bases, leaving 10 bases between the germline ends. The CDR3 region is CASSEVRSPETQYF. In DNA form, the CDR3 reads TGTGCCAGCAGTGAAGTAAGAAGCCCAGAGACCCAGTACTTC.

This CDR3 is CASSKGDGSHRGRHTQYF. CDR3 nucleotide sequence: TGTGCCAGCAGCAAAGGGGATGGGTCACACAGGGGGCGGCATACGCAGTATTTT. This chain connects TRBV21-1 to TRBJ2-3; the table gives TRBD1 as D, unverified against the DNA. TRBV21-1 is designated a pseudogene. The CDR3 is made up of 18 amino acids.

This chain uses TRBV21-1 with TRBJ1-5. TRBV21-1 is classified as a pseudogene. The CDR3 length is 16 residues. As DNA, the CDR3 is TGTGCCAGCAGCCAAGGACGTTCCCGGGGCAATCAGCCCCAGCATTTT. Encoded protein: CASSQGRSRGNQPQHF.

This chain uses TRBV30 with TRBJ1-1, with a weak D call TRBD1 (5 bases). The V gene lost 4 bases and the J gene lost 5 bases, with 14 bases spanning the gap. This CDR3 contains 13 residues. Germline lookup yields CDR1 GTSNPN and CDR2 SVGIG (reference sequence). Written as DNA, the CDR3 is TGTGCCTGGACATATCAGGGAGGAACTGAAGCTTTCTTT. Protein sequence: CAWTYQGGTEAFF.

The chain combines TRBV12-3 or TRBV12-4 with TRBJ1-6; D gene unclear. CDR3 size: 13 residues. Trimming cost V 6 bases and J 4 bases, with 7 bases left between them. This CDR3 reads CASRQLYNSPLHF. The CDR3 DNA reads as TGTGCCAGCAGACAGCTATATAATTCACCCCTCCACTTT.

The chain joins TRBV28 to TRBJ1-2; D is undetermined. CDR1 and CDR2 (germline): MDHEN, SYDVKM. Trimming took 6 bases from V and 2 from J, leaving 4 bases between them. The CDR3 spans 11 residues. Here the CDR3 reads CASRQNYGYTF. CDR3 DNA: TGTGCCAGCAGACAGAACTATGGCTACACCTTC.